This T cell receptor (beta chain) was sequenced in a study of T cell repertoires in cytomegalovirus infection. Study-wide context: CMV epitopes used comprised recently identified HLA-C-restricted ones and well-studied HLA-B-restricted ones. Findings of the study overall: CMV carriers with the relevant HLA were identified by cumulative public TCR beta family frequency. What dominated the ex vivo response were HLA-C-restricted CMV-specific TCR beta clonotypes.

TCRdb recomputed calls from the reads with MiXCR, one row per CDR3 protein. The table includes about a million distinct CDR3 sequences, approximately 31% detected once. This clonotype has just a few counts. Its antigen remains unidentified. This receptor was obtained from a human donor in good health (CMV status not recorded). Some clones in this sample may be carry-over from other donors' samples. This specimen was cultured CD8+ T cells from PBMCs, taken from culture after CMV antigen stimulation.

The CDR3 DNA follows: TGCGCCAGCAGTGAGCGAGGGCGGAACGCGAACACCGGGGAGCTGTTTTTT. This encodes CASSERGRNANTGELFF. The chain combines TRBV10-1 with TRBJ2-2; TRBD2 might be the D (5 bases). The CDR3 has 17 residues. The V gene's germline CDR1 is WNHNN and CDR2 SYGVQD (reference sequence). Deletions cut 2 bases from V and 0 bases from J, with 13 bases between.